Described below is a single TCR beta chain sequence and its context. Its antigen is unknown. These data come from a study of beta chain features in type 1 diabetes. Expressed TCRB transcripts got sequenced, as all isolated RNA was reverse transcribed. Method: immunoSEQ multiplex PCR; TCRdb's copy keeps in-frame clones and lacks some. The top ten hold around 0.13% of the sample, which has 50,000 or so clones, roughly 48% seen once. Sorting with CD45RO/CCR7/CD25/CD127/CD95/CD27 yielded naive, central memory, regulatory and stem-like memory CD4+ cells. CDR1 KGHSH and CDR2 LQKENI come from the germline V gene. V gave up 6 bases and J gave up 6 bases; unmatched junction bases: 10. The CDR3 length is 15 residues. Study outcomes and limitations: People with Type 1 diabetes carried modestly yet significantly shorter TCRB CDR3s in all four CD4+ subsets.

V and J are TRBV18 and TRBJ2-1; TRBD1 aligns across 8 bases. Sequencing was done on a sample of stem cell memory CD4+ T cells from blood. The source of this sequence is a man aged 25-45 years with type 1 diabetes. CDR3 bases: TGTGCCAGCTCGACCGGGACAGGAGCGCGCAATGAGCAGTTCTTC. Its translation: CASSTGTGARNEQFF.